This entry features one TCR beta chain sequence. Germline V gene data show CDR1 as MNHEY and CDR2 as SVGAGI. V lost 2 bases and J lost 2; bases outside the gene matches: 1. CDR3 length: 16 residues. The data belong to a study of blood T cell repertoires in COVID-19. Study context: Spain, Italy and the United States supplied samples that represented acute and convalescent COVID-19. Sources were T cells, B-cell-depleted T cells, or PBMCs; the material itself was cDNA or gDNA.

Authors' analysis steps: It was from reference gene primer amplification that nucleated cell counts were estimated. Profiling relied on immunoSEQ multiplex PCR, and the TCRdb table lists in-frame clones only, not all of them. V, J and clone size were drawn from that table, and D and trimming were deduced from the DNA. In the table there are 130,000 or so clones, 75% to 90% of which are singletons. This rearrangement joins TRBV6-5 to TRBJ2-3; TRBD2 agrees at 13 bases. The sequenced material came from peripheral blood. This clonotype was obtained from a man aged 55-75 years with active or convalescent COVID-19. The CDR3 DNA sequence: TGTGCCAGCAGTTACGGGACTAGCGGGACCACAGATACGCAGTATTTT. Its protein is CASSYGTSGTTDTQYF.